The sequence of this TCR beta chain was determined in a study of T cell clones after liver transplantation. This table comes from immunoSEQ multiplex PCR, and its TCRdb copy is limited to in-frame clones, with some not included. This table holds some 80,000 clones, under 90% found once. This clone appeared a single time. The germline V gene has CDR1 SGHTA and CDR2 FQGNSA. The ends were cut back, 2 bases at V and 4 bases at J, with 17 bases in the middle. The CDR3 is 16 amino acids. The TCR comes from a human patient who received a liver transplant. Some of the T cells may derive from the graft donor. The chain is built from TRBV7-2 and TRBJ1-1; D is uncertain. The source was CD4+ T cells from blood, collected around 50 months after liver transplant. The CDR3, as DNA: TGTGCCAGCAGCTTATTTTCCCGGAGTGGGAGCACTGAAGCTTTCTTT. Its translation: CASSLFSRSGSTEAFF.